Reported below is one T cell receptor beta chain. The target antigen is unknown. The data were obtained in a study of T cells in narcolepsy. Between the trimmed V and J ends, which lost 2 bases and 7 bases, there was a span of 15 bases. Germline CDR1 is SGHNT and CDR2 is YYREEE (reference sequence). The CDR3 is 14 amino acids. Only in-frame clones appear in the TCRdb table, and some are missing; sequencing was by immunoSEQ multiplex PCR. Among over 20,000 clones listed, 92% were seen once. Overall study findings and caveats: Autoreactive clonotypes reportedly recurred in blood of same and different patients, not controls.

Sequenced input: CD45RA- memory CD4+ T cells from PBMCs. The chain employs TRBV5-4 and TRBJ1-2; a weak D match, TRBD1 (6 bases). The clonotype was recovered from a human donor with narcolepsy. CDR3 loop: CASSLENRVFGYTF. The CDR3 region has the DNA TGTGCCAGCAGCTTAGAAAACAGGGTTTTTGGCTACACCTTC.